What follows are 9 T cell receptor beta chains derived from one specimen sequenced in a study of breast tumors, draining lymph nodes, adjacent tissues. TCRdb reanalysed the multiplex PCR reads using MiXCR and keeps one entry per CDR3 protein. The data contain about 140,000 distinct CDR3 sequences, approximately 20% of them singletons. Breast cancer patients provided tissue from their axillary draining lymph nodes. Sequencing was performed on axillary lymph node tissue. These receptor sequences come from a female donor with breast cancer. Some clones in this sample may be carry-over from other donors' samples.

This chain links TRBV3-1 with TRBJ2-7; D gene uncertain. The CDR3 contains 13 residues. Per germline, CDR1 LGHDT and CDR2 YNNKEL (reference sequence). The germline V and J ends were trimmed by 3 bases and 2 bases, with 8 bases remaining between them. CDR3 coding DNA: TGTGCCAGCAGCCATCCCAGTACCTACGAGCAGTACTTC. Residues: CASSHPSTYEQYF.

This clonotype was observed at least ten times. The rearrangement links TRBV20-1 to TRBJ2-3, with D possibly TRBD2 on 6 matching bases. There are 14 residues in the CDR3. The ends were cut back, 3 bases at V and 3 bases at J, with 13 bases in the middle. The germline V gene has CDR1 DFQATT and CDR2 SNEGSKA (reference sequence). CDR3 in amino acids: CSASRRDGTDTQYF. The CDR3 DNA sequence: TGCAGTGCTAGTCGGCGGGATGGGACAGATACGCAGTATTTT.

To note about this clonotype: Being one base from a much bigger clone, this may be a read error. This rearrangement joins TRBV12-3 or TRBV12-4 to TRBJ1-3, with 7 nucleotides matching TRBD1. This CDR3 is built from 14 residues. The CDR3 sequence: CASTVDRAGDTIYF. The DNA of the CDR3 is TGTGCCAGCACCGTTGACAGGGCTGGAGACACCATATATTTT.

This clonotype was counted at least ten times. J is TRBJ1-6 and V is TRBV12-3 or TRBV12-4; 7 nucleotides line up with TRBD1. This CDR3 contains 14 residues. The J segment lost 10 bases and the V segment lost 5 bases, leaving 8 bases of the junction unmatched. CDR3: CASSLFQGDSPLHF. The CDR3 coding sequence is TGTGCCAGCAGTCTTTTTCAGGGGGACTCACCCCTCCACTTT.

The sample holds a few counts of this clonotype. This chain connects TRBV19 to TRBJ1-5, with TRBD1 identical over 8 bases. The CDR3 contains 15 residues. Trimming cost V 3 bases and J 6 bases; bases outside gene matches: 7. Looked up from germline, CDR1 is LNHDA and CDR2 is SQIVND (reference sequence). CDR3 sequence (DNA): TGTGCCAGTAGTATGTCAGGGGGCTTTGGTCAGCCCCAGCATTTT. As protein: CASSMSGGFGQPQHF.

The sample holds many counts of this clonotype. The chain couples TRBV10-3 to TRBJ2-3; 10 positions match TRBD2. The ends lost 10 bases at V and 4 bases at J; junction bases unmatched: 8. Germline values: CDR1 ENHRY, CDR2 SYGVKD. The CDR3 loop spans 14 amino acids. CDR3 region: CATQSGRGADTQYF. In nucleotides, the CDR3 is TGTGCCACCCAGAGCGGGAGGGGGGCAGATACGCAGTATTTT.

At least ten counts were recorded for this clonotype. J is TRBJ1-2 and V is TRBV29-1, with TRBD1 matching 9 bases. The CDR3 has 13 residues. Germline CDR1 SQVTM, CDR2 ANQGSEA. V was clipped by 3 bases and J by 4 bases; unmatched bases: 3. The CDR3 protein is CSVEKGQGYGYTF. DNA for the CDR3: TGCAGCGTTGAGAAGGGACAGGGCTATGGCTACACCTTC. The complete variable domain, with remaining parts taken from reference TRBV29-1 and TRBJ1-2, reads SAVISQKPSRDICQRGTSLTIQCQVDSQVTMMFWYRQQPGQSLTLIATANQGSEATYESGFVIDKFPISRPNLTFSTLTVSNMSPEDSSIYLCSVEKGQGYGYTFGSGTRLTVV.

This clonotype was seen only once. A much more abundant neighbour one base away suggests this may be a read error. This rearrangement joins TRBV5-1 to TRBJ1-4; 8 nucleotides agree with TRBD1. The CDR3 is 15 residues long. Germline V lookup: CDR1 SGHRS, CDR2 YFSETQ. As DNA, the CDR3 is TGCGTCAGCAGCGTCAGCGGACAGGGAAACGAAAAACTGTTTTTT. Its translation: CVSSVSGQGNEKLFF.

The table lists this clonotype with many counts. The V call is TRBV6-1, the J call TRBJ2-3; D uncertain. V lost 10 bases to trimming and J lost 2 bases, with 7 bases between them. The CDR3 runs 11 residues. Looked up from germline, CDR1 is MNHNS and CDR2 is SASEGT. CDR3 protein: CATALTDTQYF. The CDR3 nucleotides read TGTGCCACCGCCCTCACAGATACGCAGTATTTT.